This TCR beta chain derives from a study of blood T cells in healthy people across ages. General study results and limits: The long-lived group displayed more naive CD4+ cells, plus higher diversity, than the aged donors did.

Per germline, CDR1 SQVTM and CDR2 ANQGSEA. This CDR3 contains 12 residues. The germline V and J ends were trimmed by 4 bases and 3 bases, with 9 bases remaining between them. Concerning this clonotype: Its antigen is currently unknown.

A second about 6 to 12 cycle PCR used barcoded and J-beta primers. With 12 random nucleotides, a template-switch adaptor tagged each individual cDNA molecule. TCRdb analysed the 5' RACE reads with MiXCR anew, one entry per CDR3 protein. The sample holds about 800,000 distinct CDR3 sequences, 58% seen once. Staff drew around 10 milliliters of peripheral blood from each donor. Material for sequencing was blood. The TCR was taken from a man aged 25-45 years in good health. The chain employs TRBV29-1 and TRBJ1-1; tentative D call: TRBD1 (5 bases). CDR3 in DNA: TGCAGCGTTGGGGCGGGGCACACTGAAGCTTTCTTT. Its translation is CSVGAGHTEAFF.